This T cell receptor (beta chain) was documented in a study of blood T cell repertoires in COVID-19. Points on this clone: Different DNA sequences within this sample yield the same CDR3.

V gave up 3 bases and J gave up 8 bases; unmatched junction bases: 8. There are 15 residues in the CDR3. The germline V gene has CDR1 LGHDT and CDR2 YNNKEL (reference sequence). This table comes from immunoSEQ multiplex PCR, and its TCRdb copy is limited to in-frame clones, with some not included. The repertoire consists of fewer than 250,000 clones, with around nine tenths occurring once and the leading ten covering 3% to 3.5%. The receptor's source is a man aged 60-69 years with acute or convalescent COVID-19. The sequencing input was peripheral blood. The V gene is TRBV3-1 (or the pseudogene TRBV3-2), the J gene TRBJ1-4; 8 positions match TRBD1. The CDR3 loop is CASSHPDRGREKLFF. The CDR3 DNA is TGTGCCAGCAGCCACCCTGACAGGGGAAGGGAAAAACTGTTTTTT.